What follows describes a single T cell receptor (beta chain). This entry comes from a study of CD8 T cells in Susac syndrome. Germline loops: CDR1 SQVTM, CDR2 ANQGSEA. With V trimmed by 6 bases and J by 8 bases, 16 bases remained unmatched. CDR3 length: 16 amino acids. When the RNA was reverse transcribed, random hexamers were used with an input of about 0.45 to 1 ug. Amplification of TCR beta CDR3 spanned 54 Vbeta and 13 Jbeta via immunoSEQ multiplex PCR. TCRdb independently ran MiXCR on the immunoSEQ multiplex PCR reads; one entry per CDR3 protein. In the table there are 100,000 or so distinct CDR3 sequences, about 93% of which are singletons. TCR beta sequences were obtained from blood CD8+ and CD4+ T cells. Healthy donors served as the controls. They were matched for age and sex. The TEMRA cells underwent FACS enrichment, while the CD8+ and CD4+ T cells underwent negative isolation.

Source material: CD4+ T cells from PBMCs. The sequence derives from a human donor in good health. The chain carries TRBV29-1 and TRBJ2-1; TRBD2 matches 10 bases. The CDR3 here is CSVSGALAGASHEQFF. The CDR3 DNA reads as TGCAGCGTCTCCGGAGCCCTAGCGGGAGCTTCTCATGAGCAGTTCTTC.